This T cell receptor (beta chain) derives from a study of radiation and T cells in renal cell carcinoma. Trimming removed 4 bases at V and 5 bases at J, with 20 bases between. Germline CDR1 is SGDLS and CDR2 is YYNGEE. CDR3 length: 16 amino acids. Time point of the sample: baseline pretreatment blood. The treatment is: 15 Gy SBRT to primary tumor, nephrectomy 4 weeks later. Serial blood draws occurred at baseline and 2 and 4 weeks post-SBRT. The patient's renal cell carcinoma had clear cell pathology. The count of this clone is one. Libraries were prepared by immunoSEQ multiplex PCR; TCRdb keeps only in-frame clonotypes and omits some of them. In the table there are approximately 63,000 clones, around 72% of which are singletons.

This chain connects TRBV9 to TRBJ2-3; no definite D call. The TCR originated in a man in his fifties or sixties with renal cell carcinoma. The sample consisted of blood, taken from a patient whose treatment included radiotherapy and nephrectomy. CDR3 nucleotide sequence: TGTGCCAGCAGCCGCCAGGCCCTGAACAGACAAGATACGCAGTATTTT. Protein: CASSRQALNRQDTQYF.